This T cell receptor (beta chain) was recorded in a study of T-cell reconstitution after alpha-beta-depleted transplantation in children. Study-wide results and limits: Roughly two months post-transplant, alpha-beta T cells reportedly originated from several hundred graft clones that had expanded.

Unique molecular identifiers were built into the TCRbeta library. TCRdb analysed the PCR reads with MiXCR anew, one entry per CDR3 protein. The table has fewer than 700,000 distinct CDR3 sequences, about an eighth seen once. The CDR3 has 16 amino acids. V lost 2 bases, J lost 0 bases, and 13 bases lay in between. Germline V gene lookup returns CDR1 SGHRS and CDR2 YFSETQ. This clonotype was found many times. Its cognate antigen is unknown. This specimen consisted of PBMCs, mostly from graft donor cells, obtained 360 days after TCRalphabeta/CD19-depleted stem cell transplant. This receptor was identified in a male patient between 10 and 17 years old who had a stem cell transplant for acute myeloid leukemia, so the T cells may come from the graft donor. This chain joins TRBV5-1 and TRBJ2-3, with D tentatively TRBD1 (6 bases). The CDR3 nucleotides are TGCGCCAGCAGCTTCCGACAGGTCCCTAGCACAGATACGCAGTATTTT. Amino acid sequence: CASSFRQVPSTDTQYF.